Presented here are 17 T cell receptor beta chains from one specimen sequenced in a study of blood T cell repertoires in COVID-19. Assay: immunoSEQ multiplex PCR; the TCRdb copy retains only in-frame clones and omits some. Counted here are roughly 200,000 clones, around 80% occurring once; the ten biggest clones make up approximately 3%. Sequenced sample: peripheral blood. These receptors originate from a woman over 75 with active or convalescent COVID-19.

The chain has TRBV5-1 and TRBJ1-3, with D perhaps matching TRBD1 (5 bases). CDR3 size: 17 residues. The germline V gene encodes CDR1 SGHRS and CDR2 YFSETQ. Deletions cut 4 bases from V and 0 bases from J, with 17 bases between. This chain's CDR3 is CASSPGSGALSGNTIYF. CDR3 bases: TGCGCCAGCAGCCCGGGTTCTGGGGCTCTCTCTGGAAACACCATATATTTT.

V gene TRBV3-1 (or the pseudogene TRBV3-2) combines with J gene TRBJ2-1; 10 bases map to TRBD2. Germline V lookup: CDR1 LGHDT, CDR2 YNNKEL (reference sequence). The CDR3 totals 17 residues. V was clipped by 1 base and J by 7 bases; unmatched bases: 10. The CDR3: CASSQVNSGGAGNEQFF. The CDR3 DNA follows: TGTGCCAGCAGCCAAGTTAACAGCGGGGGGGCCGGGAATGAGCAGTTCTTC.

A single count supports this clone. This chain connects TRBV28 to TRBJ1-5; 9 bases map to TRBD1. Germline V gene sequence: CDR1 MDHEN, CDR2 SYDVKM. The CDR3 length is 16 residues. V gave up 3 bases and J gave up 4 bases; unmatched junction bases: 7. The CDR3, as DNA: TGTGCCAGCAGTTTGGGGACAGGGCGTTGGAATCAGCCCCAGCATTTT. This translates into CASSLGTGRWNQPQHF.

The chain recombines TRBV6-5 with TRBJ1-1; D might be TRBD1 (6 bases). Germline CDR1 reads MNHEY; CDR2 reads SVGAGI. This CDR3 contains 15 residues. Trimming stripped 0 bases from V and 4 bases from J, with 12 bases between. CDR3: CASSYSGRGSTEAFF. In DNA form, the CDR3 reads TGTGCCAGCAGTTACTCGGGCAGGGGAAGCACTGAAGCTTTCTTT.

The J gene is TRBJ2-1, the V gene TRBV9, with 7 bases matching TRBD1. CDR3 size: 12 residues. CDR1 is SGDLS, CDR2 YYNGEE, per germline. J lost 9 bases, V lost 3 bases, and 3 bases had no gene match. CDR3 region: CASSEGAREQFF. The CDR3 region has the DNA TGTGCCAGCAGCGAGGGGGCCCGTGAGCAGTTCTTC.

This clone was seen more than once but under ten times. This rearrangement joins TRBV7-9 to TRBJ2-5; 7 bases match TRBD1. The CDR3 has 14 amino acids. The germline gives CDR1 SEHNR, CDR2 FQNEAQ (reference sequence). The J segment lost 5 bases and the V segment lost 3 bases, leaving 6 bases of the junction unmatched. The CDR3 nucleotides are TGTGCCAGCAGCTTGTTACAGGGGTCGGAGACCCAGTACTTC. Encoded protein: CASSLLQGSETQYF.

V is TRBV5-6 and J is TRBJ2-1; D uncertain. V gave up 4 bases and J gave up 12 bases, with 14 bases separating them. Germline V lookup: CDR1 SGHDT, CDR2 YYEEEE. The CDR3 has 12 amino acids. The CDR3: CASSPRRVGQFF. The CDR3 region has the DNA TGTGCCAGCAGCCCACGAAGAGTTGGGCAGTTCTTC.

The V call is TRBV3-1 (or the pseudogene TRBV3-2), the J call TRBJ1-1, with 8 positions matching TRBD1. This CDR3 is built from 16 residues. Germline lookup yields CDR1 LGHDT and CDR2 YNNKEL (reference sequence). V was clipped by 0 bases and J by 3 bases; unmatched bases: 6. The CDR3 loop is CASSQEPGGVYTEAFF. CDR3 DNA sequence: TGTGCCAGCAGCCAAGAACCAGGGGGCGTCTACACTGAAGCTTTCTTT.

The genes are TRBV28 and TRBJ2-5; 8 bases fit TRBD1. Germline loops: CDR1 MDHEN, CDR2 SYDVKM. There are 16 residues in the CDR3. The V segment lost 7 bases and the J segment 4 bases; nucleotides outside the gene matches: 14. The CDR3 protein is CASTLGAGGVLETQYF. For the CDR3, the DNA is TGTGCCAGCACCCTCGGGGCAGGGGGCGTTTTAGAGACCCAGTACTTC.

The chain uses TRBV10-2 and TRBJ1-4; no firm D call. The CDR3 is 15 amino acids. V was cut by 3 bases and J by 2 bases, with 10 bases left in between. Germline loops: CDR1 WSHSY, CDR2 SAAADI. Here the CDR3 reads CASSDGGITNEKLFF. The DNA of the CDR3 is TGCGCCAGCAGTGATGGCGGGATTACTAATGAAAAACTGTTTTTT.

In its sample, this clone was seen once. V and J are TRBV4-3 and TRBJ1-6, with 10 bases lining up with TRBD1. Losses at the gene ends were 0 bases for V and 10 bases for J; bases not matched to a gene: 9. The CDR3 consists of 17 residues. Per germline, CDR1 LGHNA and CDR2 YSLEER. The CDR3 DNA follows: TGCGCCAGCAGCCAAGAAGGGGACAGGGGCTCAGTGTCACCCCTCCACTTT. This codes for CASSQEGDRGSVSPLHF.

The chain couples TRBV6-2 or TRBV6-3 to TRBJ1-5; a weak D match, TRBD1 (6 bases). The CDR3 is made up of 14 amino acids. The V and J ends lost 2 bases and 4 bases respectively, with 9 bases between them. Germline CDR1 is MNHEY and CDR2 is SVGEGT. The CDR3 nucleotides read TGTGCCAGCAGTTACCCAGGGACAAATCAGCCCCAGCATTTT. Translated: CASSYPGTNQPQHF.

The chain links TRBV18 to TRBJ2-1, with 14 positions matching TRBD2. V lost 2 bases, J lost 9 bases, and 6 bases stayed unmatched. The CDR3 contains 16 residues. Germline loops: CDR1 KGHSH, CDR2 LQKENI. The CDR3 region is CASSPLTSGGAGEQFF. CDR3 bases: TGTGCCAGCTCACCATTGACTAGCGGGGGGGCCGGTGAGCAGTTCTTC.

The chain is built from TRBV27 and TRBJ2-1, with 14 nucleotides matching TRBD2. With 8 bases clipped from V and 16 bases from J, the junction kept 10 bases outside the gene matches. CDR3 length equals 13 residues. CDR1 and CDR2 from the germline V gene are MNHEY and SMNVEV (reference sequence). CDR3 in DNA: TGTGCCAGCGTACGACTAGCGGGGGGGCCCCAATTCTTC. It codes for CASVRLAGGPQFF.

The chain carries TRBV5-6 and TRBJ2-7, with 9 bases matching TRBD2. The CDR3 is 16 residues long. CDR1 is SGHDT and CDR2 is YYEEEE in the germline V gene. After removal of 0 bases from V and 2 bases from J, the junction contained 6 bases not matched to a gene. Written as DNA, the CDR3 is TGTGCCAGCAGCTTGGGAGGGGGACTAGCAACCTACGAGCAGTACTTC. It translates to CASSLGGGLATYEQYF. The complete variable domain, with remaining parts taken from reference TRBV5-6 and TRBJ2-7, reads DAGVTQSPTHLIKTRGQQVTLRCSPKSGHDTVSWYQQALGQGPQFIFQYYEEEERQRGNFPDRFSGHQFPNYSSELNVNALLLGDSALYLCASSLGGGLATYEQYFGPGTRLTVT.

The chain employs TRBV5-5 and TRBJ2-6; 7 bases line up with TRBD1. With V trimmed by 0 bases and J by 4 bases, 4 bases remained unmatched. Germline V gene sequence: CDR1 SGHKS, CDR2 YYEKEE (reference sequence). This CDR3 comprises 16 residues. The CDR3 bases are TGTGCCAGCAGCTTGGAGGGGGCGAGGGGGGCCAACGTCCTGACTTTC. This codes for CASSLEGARGANVLTF.

This chain links TRBV5-4 with TRBJ1-3; D not certain. The CDR3 length is 15 residues. Per germline, CDR1 SGHNT and CDR2 YYREEE (reference sequence). Trimming removed 0 bases from V and 0 bases from J, with 7 bases in between. This CDR3 reads CASSLAPSSGNTIYF. Here the CDR3 DNA reads TGTGCCAGCAGCTTGGCTCCCAGCTCTGGAAACACCATATATTTT.